The rows below give T cell receptor beta chains drawn from one sample of a study of T cell responses to AZD1222 COVID-19 vaccine. Libraries were prepared by immunoSEQ multiplex PCR; TCRdb keeps only in-frame clonotypes and omits some of them. The sample has 160,000 or so clones, around 87% seen once. The source material was peripheral blood, sampled 28 days after the second AZD1222 dose. The origin of the receptors is an adult who received the AZD1222 COVID-19 vaccine. CDR3s include the opening cysteine and the closing phenylalanine or tryptophan. The order of the fields is D gene, clone size, J gene, V gene, CDR3 protein, CDR3 DNA. The D gene is left open where the match is weak. Only some rows state a clone size, as once, few, many or a class for expanded clones.

D: TRBD2
size: NA
J: TRBJ2-7
V: TRBV6-5
CDR3: CASRFSGGGYEQYF
DNA: TGTGCCAGCAGGTTTAGCGGGGGGGGCTACGAGCAGTACTTC

D: NA
size: few
J: TRBJ2-7
V: TRBV6-6
CDR3: CASSYQIGPANEQYF
DNA: TGTGCCAGCAGTTACCAAATCGGGCCGGCCAACGAGCAGTACTTC

D: NA
size: few
J: TRBJ1-2
V: TRBV30
CDR3: CAWSLAGAENYGYTF
DNA: TGTGCCTGGAGTCTAGCCGGGGCAGAGAACTATGGCTACACCTTC

D: NA
size: NA
J: TRBJ2-7
V: TRBV28
CDR3: CATLGAGKFYEQYF
DNA: TGTGCCACACTTGGGGCAGGTAAATTCTACGAGCAGTACTTC

D: TRBD2
size: NA
J: TRBJ2-1
V: TRBV29-1
CDR3: CSVEEGTSGVYNEQFF
DNA: TGCAGCGTTGAAGAAGGGACTAGCGGGGTATACAATGAGCAGTTCTTC

D: TRBD1
size: NA
J: TRBJ2-7
V: TRBV30
CDR3: CAWSVHRGLEQYF
DNA: TGTGCCTGGAGTGTACACAGGGGGCTTGAGCAGTACTTC

D: NA
size: NA
J: TRBJ1-2
V: TRBV5-6
CDR3: CASSLVRKPGYGYTF
DNA: TGTGCCAGCAGCTTGGTGAGGAAGCCGGGCTATGGCTACACCTTC

D: TRBD2
size: NA
J: TRBJ2-1
V: TRBV6-5
CDR3: CASNSPASGYNEQFF
DNA: TGTGCCAGCAATTCGCCGGCTAGCGGCTACAATGAGCAGTTCTTC

D: TRBD1
size: NA
J: TRBJ1-6
V: TRBV3-1/TRBV3-2
CDR3: CASSRNTGAAPLHF
DNA: TGTGCCAGCAGCCGGAATACAGGGGCGGCGCCCCTCCACTTT

D: NA
size: NA
J: TRBJ1-1
V: TRBV18
CDR3: CASSPAGPNTEAFF
DNA: TGTGCCAGCTCACCAGCGGGGCCGAACACTGAAGCTTTCTTT

D: TRBD2
size: NA
J: TRBJ2-1
V: TRBV5-1
CDR3: CASSLGEGLEAEFF
DNA: TGCGCCAGCAGCTTGGGAGAAGGACTAGAAGCGGAGTTCTTC

D: NA
size: NA
J: TRBJ1-1
V: TRBV7-9
CDR3: CASSLAYTEAFF
DNA: TGTGCCAGCAGCTTAGCGTACACTGAAGCTTTCTTT

D: NA
size: NA
J: TRBJ2-1
V: TRBV10-1
CDR3: CASSEQGRNEQFF
DNA: TGCGCCAGCAGTGAACAGGGTAGGAATGAGCAGTTCTTC

D: NA
size: NA
J: TRBJ1-5
V: TRBV10-3
CDR3: CAIAQTDPNQPQHF
DNA: TGTGCCATCGCGCAGACAGATCCAAATCAGCCCCAGCATTTT

D: TRBD1
size: NA
J: TRBJ1-2
V: TRBV2
CDR3: CASSEDRGGYTF
DNA: TGTGCCAGCAGTGAGGACAGGGGTGGCTACACCTTC

D: TRBD2
size: NA
J: TRBJ2-1
V: TRBV30
CDR3: CAWSLGLAGGVEQFF
DNA: TGTGCCTGGAGCCTGGGACTAGCGGGGGGTGTTGAGCAGTTCTTC

D: NA
size: NA
J: TRBJ1-1
V: TRBV21-1
CDR3: CASSQGARTEAFF
DNA: TGTGCCAGCAGCCAGGGGGCGCGCACTGAAGCTTTCTTT

D: NA
size: NA
J: TRBJ1-2
V: TRBV9
CDR3: CASSVGGSYGYTF
DNA: TGTGCCAGCAGCGTAGGGGGGAGTTATGGCTACACCTTC

D: NA
size: NA
J: TRBJ1-6
V: TRBV7-9
CDR3: CASSLVTDNSSLHF
DNA: TGTGCCAGCAGCTTAGTCACAGATAATTCATCCCTCCACTTT

D: NA
size: once
J: TRBJ1-6
V: TRBV25-1
CDR3: CASSEQARGNSPLHF
DNA: TGTGCCAGCAGTGAACAAGCCAGGGGAAATTCACCCCTCCACTTT